What follows are 13 T cell receptor beta chains derived from one specimen sequenced in a study of T-cell reconstitution after alpha-beta-depleted transplantation in children. Construction of the TCRbeta library involved unique molecular identifiers. One entry per CDR3 protein, called by TCRdb with MiXCR from the PCR reads. The data contain roughly 500,000 distinct CDR3 sequences, roughly a tenth of them singletons. This specimen consisted of PBMCs, obtained before TCRalphabeta/CD19-depleted stem cell transplant. These TCRs come from a child younger than 10 with inherited bone marrow failure, due to receive a stem cell transplant.

This clonotype was counted many times. The V gene is TRBV7-2, the J gene TRBJ1-1; 7 nucleotides align to TRBD1. The CDR3 runs to 17 residues. The germline CDR1 and CDR2 sequences are SGHTA and FQGNSA. The V gene end was trimmed by 5 bases and the J gene end by 0 bases; junction bases not matched to a gene: 12. The chain's CDR3 is CASSPQGTVLMNTEAFF. The DNA of the CDR3 is TGTGCCAGCAGCCCCCAAGGGACAGTCCTAATGAACACTGAAGCTTTCTTT.

In regard to this clonotype: This could be a read error, since a much larger clone is one nucleotide away. The V call is TRBV4-3, the J call TRBJ2-7; 13 nucleotides agree with TRBD2. Unmatched junction bases numbered 9, after V lost 4 bases and J lost 9 bases. The CDR3 spans 15 residues. Germline CDR1 reads LGHNA; CDR2 reads YSLEER. The CDR3 sequence is CASSRTSGSFVGQYF. DNA for the CDR3: TGCGCCAGCAGCCGGACTAGCGGGAGTTTTGTCGGGCAGTACTTC.

At least ten counts were recorded for this clonotype. V is TRBV20-1 and J is TRBJ1-1, with 7 bases lining up with TRBD1. V dropped 3 bases and J dropped 1; count of bases not matched to a gene: 2. Germline V CDR1 and CDR2: DFQATT, SNEGSKA (reference sequence). CDR3 length equals 13 residues. CDR3 residues: CSARGQSNTEAFF. DNA of the CDR3: TGCAGTGCTAGGGGACAGTCGAACACTGAAGCTTTCTTT.

In its sample, this clonotype was seen a few times. The chain has TRBV7-8 and TRBJ2-1, with D possibly being TRBD2 (7 bases). The CDR3 has 16 amino acids. V was cut by 5 bases and J by 0 bases, with 14 bases left in between. Germline V CDR1 and CDR2: SGHVS, FQNEAQ. In nucleotides, the CDR3 is TGTGCCAGCAGCCGATGGGGGGGGGCCTCCTACAATGAGCAGTTCTTC. Protein: CASSRWGGASYNEQFF.

In its sample, this clonotype was seen a few times. The chain couples TRBV12-3 or TRBV12-4 to TRBJ2-3; tentatively, D is TRBD1 (6 bases). The CDR3 is made up of 12 amino acids. V was shortened by 10 bases and J by 2 bases, with 10 bases between the two germline ends. This CDR3 reads CATSGATDTQYF. The CDR3 DNA follows: TGTGCCACCTCAGGGGCCACAGATACGCAGTATTTT.

In this sample, this clonotype turned up many times. The chain employs TRBV29-1 and TRBJ1-5, with 8 bases aligning to TRBD1. J was trimmed by 0 bases and V by 5 bases; bases with no gene match: 3. From germline, CDR1 is SQVTM and CDR2 ANQGSEA. The CDR3 runs to 14 residues. DNA of the CDR3: TGCAGCGTTAGGACAGGGCGTAGCAATCAGCCCCAGCATTTT. Its protein is CSVRTGRSNQPQHF.

In regard to this clonotype: The CDR3 carries no conserved terminal phenylalanine or tryptophan, so it likely arises from a read error. This chain uses TRBV24-1 with TRBJ2-2; the D is unclear. The CDR3 has 11 amino acids. Per germline, CDR1 KGHDR and CDR2 SFDVKD. The V end was cut by 9 bases, the J end by 8 bases, with 9 bases between. The CDR3 coding sequence is TGTGCCACCTCGCATGAAGGGGAGCTGTTTTCT. It translates to CATSHEGELFS.

The chain employs TRBV7-2 and TRBJ1-1, with 8 positions matching TRBD1. The CDR3 has 15 amino acids. J gave up 0 bases and V 4 bases, and 4 bases lay outside the gene matches. The V gene's germline CDR1 is SGHTA and CDR2 FQGNSA. In nucleotides, the CDR3 is TGTGCCAGCAGCTCTCCGACAGGGGTGAACACTGAAGCTTTCTTT. This sequence encodes CASSSPTGVNTEAFF.

This clonotype was seen many times. The chain couples TRBV20-1 to TRBJ1-1, with D unresolved. The ends were cut back, 3 bases at V and 7 bases at J, with 12 bases in the middle. The germline gives CDR1 DFQATT, CDR2 SNEGSKA (reference sequence). The CDR3 loop spans 12 amino acids. CDR3 residues: CSASSTHLEAFF. The CDR3 DNA is TGCAGTGCTAGCTCAACACACCTTGAAGCTTTCTTT.

This sequence joins TRBV29-1 and TRBJ2-7; 8 nucleotides align to TRBD1. The trim removed 1 base at V and 6 bases at J, leaving 11 bases unmatched. Germline lookup yields CDR1 SQVTM and CDR2 ANQGSEA. This CDR3 is built from 15 residues. In DNA form, the CDR3 reads TGCAGCGTTGAAGGTAACGACAGGGGCTCTACCGAGCAGTACTTC. It encodes CSVEGNDRGSTEQYF.

This clonotype was counted many times. The chain is built from TRBV27 and TRBJ2-7; 11 bases align to TRBD2. J gave up 5 bases and V 3 bases, and 3 bases lay outside the gene matches. The CDR3 extends over 14 amino acids. The germline V gene has CDR1 MNHEY and CDR2 SMNVEV (reference sequence). The CDR3 sequence: CASSFLAGGHEQYF. The CDR3 region has the DNA TGTGCCAGCAGTTTCCTAGCGGGAGGTCACGAGCAGTACTTC.

The table lists this clonotype with many counts. The V and J genes are TRBV12-3 or TRBV12-4 and TRBJ2-5, with 11 bases fitting TRBD2. Trimming cost V 3 bases and J 1 base; bases outside gene matches: 7. This CDR3 is built from 17 residues. CDR3 sequence: CASSFVGSGRAQETQYF. The DNA for the CDR3 is TGTGCCAGCAGTTTCGTGGGTAGCGGGAGGGCCCAAGAGACCCAGTACTTC.

As regards this clonotype: Since a much larger clone is just one base distant, this may be a read error. The genes are TRBV27 and TRBJ2-5; TRBD1 agrees at 7 bases. After removal of 3 bases from V and 5 bases from J, the junction contained 12 bases not matched to a gene. CDR1 is MNHEY, CDR2 SMNVEV, per germline (reference sequence). CDR3 length: 16 amino acids. In DNA form, the CDR3 reads TGTGCCAGCAGTTTCACAATGACAGGGCTCGTGGAGACCCAGTACTTC. It specifies CASSFTMTGLVETQYF.